These T cell receptor beta chains were read from a single sample in a study of blood T cell repertoires in COVID-19. TCRdb's table, derived via immunoSEQ multiplex PCR, lists solely in-frame clones and lacks some. The table has about 180,000 clones, 70% to 90% seen once. Source material: peripheral blood. These receptors all stem from a woman in her 30s with active or convalescent COVID-19. Both conserved end residues are part of each CDR3. Each record gives: clone size, D gene, V gene, J gene, CDR3 DNA, CDR3 protein. The D gene is left open where the match is weak. Some rows mark clone size as missing; the rest say once, few, many or name a class of expanded clone.

clone size: .; D gene: .; V gene: TRBV5-1; J gene: TRBJ2-3; CDR3 DNA: TGCGCCAGCAGCCCAGTACGGGAGATCCCAGATACGCAGTATTTT; CDR3 protein: CASSPVREIPDTQYF
clone size: .; D gene: TRBD1; V gene: TRBV28; J gene: TRBJ2-5; CDR3 DNA: TGTGCCAGCAGGGGAGGGACAGGGCCACAAGAGACCCAGTACTTC; CDR3 protein: CASRGGTGPQETQYF
clone size: .; D gene: TRBD1; V gene: TRBV4-1; J gene: TRBJ1-1; CDR3 DNA: TGCGCCAGCAGCCAAGAACAGGGGTCCACTGAAGCTTTCTTT; CDR3 protein: CASSQEQGSTEAFF
clone size: .; D gene: TRBD2; V gene: TRBV7-2; J gene: TRBJ2-7; CDR3 DNA: TGTGCCAGCAGCTTTTCTAGCGGGAGGGTCCACGAGCAGTACTTC; CDR3 protein: CASSFSSGRVHEQYF
clone size: .; D gene: TRBD2; V gene: TRBV5-1; J gene: TRBJ2-1; CDR3 DNA: TGCGCCAGCAGCCTACCTCTAGCGGGGGCCTACAATGAGCAGTTCTTC; CDR3 protein: CASSLPLAGAYNEQFF
clone size: .; D gene: .; V gene: TRBV3-1/TRBV3-2; J gene: TRBJ1-3; CDR3 DNA: TGTGCCAGCAGCACAACCGGGATCTCTGGAAACACCATATATTTT; CDR3 protein: CASSTTGISGNTIYF
clone size: .; D gene: .; V gene: TRBV6-5; J gene: TRBJ1-5; CDR3 DNA: TGTGCCAGCAGGACGACAGGAGTGGGGGCTCAGCCCCAGCATTTT; CDR3 protein: CASRTTGVGAQPQHF
clone size: .; D gene: TRBD1; V gene: TRBV5-4; J gene: TRBJ2-1; CDR3 DNA: TGTGCCAGCAGCCCGGCCGGAAAGAGAAGACAGGGTTTTTTGCTCAATGAGCAGTTCTTC; CDR3 protein: CASSPAGKRRQGFLLNEQFF
clone size: .; D gene: TRBD1; V gene: TRBV7-2; J gene: TRBJ2-1; CDR3 DNA: TGTGCCAGCAGCCTCCGGGACAGGGGGACGAATGAGCAGTTCTTC; CDR3 protein: CASSLRDRGTNEQFF
clone size: few; D gene: .; V gene: TRBV7-9; J gene: TRBJ2-2; CDR3 DNA: TGTGCCAGCAGCTTAGTAGCTGTAGCGCTGAAGACCGGGGAGCTGTTTTTT; CDR3 protein: CASSLVAVALKTGELFF
clone size: once; D gene: .; V gene: TRBV19; J gene: TRBJ2-2; CDR3 DNA: TGTGCCAGTATCGAGGGACAGAACACCGGGGAGCTGTTTTTT; CDR3 protein: CASIEGQNTGELFF
clone size: few; D gene: TRBD1; V gene: TRBV7-6; J gene: TRBJ1-5; CDR3 DNA: TGTGCCAGCAGTTTTCGGACAGGGGCAAATCAGCCCCAGCATTTT; CDR3 protein: CASSFRTGANQPQHF
clone size: once; D gene: .; V gene: TRBV9; J gene: TRBJ2-1; CDR3 DNA: TGTGCCAGCAGCTTCCGGGACAACTCCTACAATGAGCAGTTCTTC; CDR3 protein: CASSFRDNSYNEQFF
clone size: .; D gene: .; V gene: TRBV11-2; J gene: TRBJ2-7; CDR3 DNA: TGTGCCAGCAGCTTTGGACAGTCCTACGAGCAGTACTTC; CDR3 protein: CASSFGQSYEQYF
clone size: .; D gene: TRBD1; V gene: TRBV12-3/TRBV12-4; J gene: TRBJ1-5; CDR3 DNA: TGTGCCAGCAGGGACAGGGGGGAACAGCCCCAGCATTTT; CDR3 protein: CASRDRGEQPQHF